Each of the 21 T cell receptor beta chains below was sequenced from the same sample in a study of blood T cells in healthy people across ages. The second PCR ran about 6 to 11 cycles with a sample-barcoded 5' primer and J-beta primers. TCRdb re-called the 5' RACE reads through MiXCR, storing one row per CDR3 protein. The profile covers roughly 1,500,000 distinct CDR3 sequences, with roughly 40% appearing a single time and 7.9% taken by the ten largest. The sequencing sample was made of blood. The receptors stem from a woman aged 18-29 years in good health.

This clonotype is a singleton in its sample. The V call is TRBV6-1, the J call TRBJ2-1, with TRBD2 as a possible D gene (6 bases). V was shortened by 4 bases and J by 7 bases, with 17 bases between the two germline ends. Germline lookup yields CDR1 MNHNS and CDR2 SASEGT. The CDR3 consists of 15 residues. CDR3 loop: CASSVTSPSPNEQFF. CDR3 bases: TGTGCCAGCAGTGTCACTAGCCCTTCGCCAAATGAGCAGTTCTTC.

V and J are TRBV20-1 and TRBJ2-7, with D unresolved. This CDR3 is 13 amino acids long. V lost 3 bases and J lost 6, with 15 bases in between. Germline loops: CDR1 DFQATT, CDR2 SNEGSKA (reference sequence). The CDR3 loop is CSASPRAFIEQYF. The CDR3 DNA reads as TGCAGTGCTAGCCCCCGAGCTTTCATCGAGCAGTACTTC.

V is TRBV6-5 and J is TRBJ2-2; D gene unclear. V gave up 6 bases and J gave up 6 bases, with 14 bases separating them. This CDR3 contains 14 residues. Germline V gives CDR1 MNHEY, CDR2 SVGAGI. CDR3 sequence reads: CASSSRRVSGELFF. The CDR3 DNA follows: TGTGCCAGCAGCTCACGCCGGGTATCCGGGGAGCTGTTTTTT.

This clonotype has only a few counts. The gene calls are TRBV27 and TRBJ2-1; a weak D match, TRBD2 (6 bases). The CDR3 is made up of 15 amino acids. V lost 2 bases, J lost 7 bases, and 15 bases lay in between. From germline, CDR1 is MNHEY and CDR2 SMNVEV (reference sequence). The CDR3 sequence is CASSLHASGRNEQFF. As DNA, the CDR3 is TGTGCCAGCAGTTTACACGCCTCGGGGAGGAATGAGCAGTTCTTC.

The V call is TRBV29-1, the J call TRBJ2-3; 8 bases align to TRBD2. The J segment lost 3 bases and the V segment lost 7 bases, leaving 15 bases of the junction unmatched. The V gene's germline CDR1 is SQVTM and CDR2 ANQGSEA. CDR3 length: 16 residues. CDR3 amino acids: CSAIHPGSGRTDTQYF. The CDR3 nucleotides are TGCAGCGCGATCCATCCGGGGAGCGGGAGAACAGATACGCAGTATTTT.

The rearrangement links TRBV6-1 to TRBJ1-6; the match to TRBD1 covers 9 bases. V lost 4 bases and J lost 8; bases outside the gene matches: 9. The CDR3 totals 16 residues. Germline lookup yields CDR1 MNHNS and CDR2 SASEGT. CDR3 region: CASSGRQGVQDSPLHF. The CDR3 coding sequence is TGTGCCAGCAGTGGCCGACAGGGGGTTCAGGATTCACCCCTCCACTTT.

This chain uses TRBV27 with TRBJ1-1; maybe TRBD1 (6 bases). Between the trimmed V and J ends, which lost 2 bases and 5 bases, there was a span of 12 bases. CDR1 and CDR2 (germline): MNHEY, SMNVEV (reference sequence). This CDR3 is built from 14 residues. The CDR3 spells CASSLPGAGTEAFF. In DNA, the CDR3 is TGTGCCAGCAGTTTACCAGGGGCAGGGACTGAAGCTTTCTTT.

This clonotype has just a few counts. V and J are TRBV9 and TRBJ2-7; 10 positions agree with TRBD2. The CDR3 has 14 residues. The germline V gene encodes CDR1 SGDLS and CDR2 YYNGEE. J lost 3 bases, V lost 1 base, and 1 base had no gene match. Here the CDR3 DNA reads TGTGCCAGCAGCGTATCTAGCGGGAGCTACGAGCAGTACTTC. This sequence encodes CASSVSSGSYEQYF.

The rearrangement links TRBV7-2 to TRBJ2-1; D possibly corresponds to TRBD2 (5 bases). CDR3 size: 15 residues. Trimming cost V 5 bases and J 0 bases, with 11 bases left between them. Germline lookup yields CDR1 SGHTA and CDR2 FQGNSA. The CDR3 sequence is CASSKSGFSYNEQFF. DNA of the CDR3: TGTGCCAGCAGCAAGAGCGGTTTCTCCTACAATGAGCAGTTCTTC. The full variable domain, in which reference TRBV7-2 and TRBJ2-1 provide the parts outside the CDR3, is GAGVSQSPSNKVTEKGKDVELRCDPISGHTALYWYRQSLGQGLEFLIYFQGNSAPDKSGLPSDRFSAERTGGSVSTLTIQRTQQEDSAVYLCASSKSGFSYNEQFFGPGTRLTVL.

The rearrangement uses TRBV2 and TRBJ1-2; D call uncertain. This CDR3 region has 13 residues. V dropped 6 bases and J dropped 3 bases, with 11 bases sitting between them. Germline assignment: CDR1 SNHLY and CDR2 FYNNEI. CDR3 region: CASRQLLDYGYTF. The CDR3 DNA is TGTGCCAGCAGACAGCTCCTAGACTATGGCTACACCTTC.

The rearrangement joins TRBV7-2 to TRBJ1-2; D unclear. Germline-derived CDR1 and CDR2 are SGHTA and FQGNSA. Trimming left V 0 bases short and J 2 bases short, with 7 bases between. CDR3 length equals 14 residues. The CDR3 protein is CASSLALMNYGYTF. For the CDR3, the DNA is TGTGCCAGCAGCTTAGCGCTGATGAACTATGGCTACACCTTC.

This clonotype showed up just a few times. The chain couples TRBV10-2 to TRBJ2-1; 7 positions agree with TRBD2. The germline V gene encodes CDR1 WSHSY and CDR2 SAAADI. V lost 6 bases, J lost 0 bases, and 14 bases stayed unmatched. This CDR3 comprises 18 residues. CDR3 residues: CASRPSSGIPGSYNEQFF. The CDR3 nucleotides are TGCGCCAGCAGACCTTCGAGCGGGATCCCTGGCTCCTACAATGAGCAGTTCTTC.

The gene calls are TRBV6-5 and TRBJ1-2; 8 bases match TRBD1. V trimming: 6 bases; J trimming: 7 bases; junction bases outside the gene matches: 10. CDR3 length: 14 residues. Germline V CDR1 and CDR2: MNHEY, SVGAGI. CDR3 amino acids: CASSSRTGSGGYTF. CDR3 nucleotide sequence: TGTGCCAGCAGCTCCCGGACAGGGTCCGGTGGCTACACCTTC.

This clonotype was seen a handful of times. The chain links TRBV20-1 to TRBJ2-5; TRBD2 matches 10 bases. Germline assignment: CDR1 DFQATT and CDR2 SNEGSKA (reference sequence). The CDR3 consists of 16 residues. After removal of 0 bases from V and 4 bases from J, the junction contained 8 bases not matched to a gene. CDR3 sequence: CSARDFSGGGRETQYF. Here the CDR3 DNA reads TGCAGTGCTAGAGACTTCAGCGGGGGGGGGAGAGAGACCCAGTACTTC.

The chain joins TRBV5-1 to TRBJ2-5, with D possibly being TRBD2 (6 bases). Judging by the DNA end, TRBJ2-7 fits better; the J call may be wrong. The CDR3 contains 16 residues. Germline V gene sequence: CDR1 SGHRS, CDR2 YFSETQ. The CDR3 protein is CASSLVSVVGGYEQYF. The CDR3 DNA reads TGCGCCAGCAGCTTGGTCTCTGTTGTGGGAGGCTACGAGCAGTACTTC.

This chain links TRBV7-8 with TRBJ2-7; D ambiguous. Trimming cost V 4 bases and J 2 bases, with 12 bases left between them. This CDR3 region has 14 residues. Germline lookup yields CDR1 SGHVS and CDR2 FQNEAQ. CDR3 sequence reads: CASSSQRFAYEQYF. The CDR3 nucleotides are TGTGCCAGCAGCTCCCAGCGTTTCGCCTACGAGCAGTACTTC.

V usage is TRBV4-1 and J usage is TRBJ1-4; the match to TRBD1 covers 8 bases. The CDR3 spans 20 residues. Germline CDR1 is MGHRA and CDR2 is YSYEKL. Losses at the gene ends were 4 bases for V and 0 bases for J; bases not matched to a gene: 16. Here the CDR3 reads CASSLNRGRGPGATNEKLFF. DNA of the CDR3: TGCGCCAGCAGCCTTAACCGGGGCAGGGGGCCGGGGGCAACTAATGAAAAACTGTTTTTT.

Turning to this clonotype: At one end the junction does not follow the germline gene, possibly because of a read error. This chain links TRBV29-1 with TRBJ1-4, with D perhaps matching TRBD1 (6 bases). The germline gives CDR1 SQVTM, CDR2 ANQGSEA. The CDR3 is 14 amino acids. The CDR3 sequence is CSVGKGGTNERLFF. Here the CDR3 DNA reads TGCAGCGTTGGGAAGGGGGGAACTAATGAAAGACTGTTTTTT.

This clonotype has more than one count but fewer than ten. The CDR3 DNA reads TGCAGTGCTAGAGCCCGGGCCCTGGGGGAAAAACTGTTTTTT. Protein product: CSARARALGEKLFF. The J gene is TRBJ1-4, the V gene TRBV20-1, with D unclear. This CDR3 has 14 amino acids. The germline V gene encodes CDR1 DFQATT and CDR2 SNEGSKA (reference sequence). V was shortened by 1 base and J by 8 bases, with 14 bases between the two germline ends.

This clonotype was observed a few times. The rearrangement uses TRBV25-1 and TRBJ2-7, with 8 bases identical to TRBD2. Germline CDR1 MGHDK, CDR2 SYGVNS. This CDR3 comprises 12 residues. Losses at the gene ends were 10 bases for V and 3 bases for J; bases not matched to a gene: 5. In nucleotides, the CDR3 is TGTGCCACCGCCGGGACTAGCTACGAGCAGTACTTC. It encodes CATAGTSYEQYF.

DNA for the CDR3: TGCAGTGCTAGAGTCGGGGGCGGAAAGGAGGCCTACAATGAGCAGTTCTTC. This translates into CSARVGGGKEAYNEQFF. This chain links TRBV20-1 with TRBJ2-1; either TRBD1 or TRBD2 may supply D (6 bases each). The germline CDR1 and CDR2 sequences are DFQATT and SNEGSKA (reference sequence). V shed 1 base and J shed 2 bases, with 18 bases lying between them. The CDR3 consists of 17 residues.